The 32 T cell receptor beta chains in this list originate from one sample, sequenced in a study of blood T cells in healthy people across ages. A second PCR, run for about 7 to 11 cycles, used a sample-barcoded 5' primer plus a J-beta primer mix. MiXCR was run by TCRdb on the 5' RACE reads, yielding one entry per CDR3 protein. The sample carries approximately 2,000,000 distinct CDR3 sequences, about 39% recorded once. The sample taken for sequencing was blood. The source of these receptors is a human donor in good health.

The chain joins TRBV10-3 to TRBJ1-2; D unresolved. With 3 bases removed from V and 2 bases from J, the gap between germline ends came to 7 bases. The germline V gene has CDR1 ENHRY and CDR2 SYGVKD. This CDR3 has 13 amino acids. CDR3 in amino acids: CAISDRQNYGYTF. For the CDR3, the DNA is TGTGCCATCAGTGATCGTCAGAACTATGGCTACACCTTC.

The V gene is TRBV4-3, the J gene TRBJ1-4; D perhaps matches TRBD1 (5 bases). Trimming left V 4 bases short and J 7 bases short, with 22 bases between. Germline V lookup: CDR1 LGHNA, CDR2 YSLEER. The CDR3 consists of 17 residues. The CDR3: CASSPMTGRVLGEKLFF. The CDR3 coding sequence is TGCGCCAGCAGCCCTATGACGGGCAGGGTCTTGGGTGAAAAACTGTTTTTT.

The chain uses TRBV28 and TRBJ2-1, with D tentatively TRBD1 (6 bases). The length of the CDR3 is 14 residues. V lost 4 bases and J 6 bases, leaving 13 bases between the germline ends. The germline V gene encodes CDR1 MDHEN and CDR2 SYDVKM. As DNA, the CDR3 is TGTGCCAGCAGTTCAAGACAGGCAGGCAATGAGCAGTTCTTC. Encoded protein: CASSSRQAGNEQFF.

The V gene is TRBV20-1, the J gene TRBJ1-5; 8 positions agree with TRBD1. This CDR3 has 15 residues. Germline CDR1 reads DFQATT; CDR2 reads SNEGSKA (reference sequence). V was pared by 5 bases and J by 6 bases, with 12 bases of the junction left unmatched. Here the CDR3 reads CSASILGQGGQPQHF. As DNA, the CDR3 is TGCAGTGCTTCGATCCTAGGACAGGGTGGTCAGCCCCAGCATTTT.

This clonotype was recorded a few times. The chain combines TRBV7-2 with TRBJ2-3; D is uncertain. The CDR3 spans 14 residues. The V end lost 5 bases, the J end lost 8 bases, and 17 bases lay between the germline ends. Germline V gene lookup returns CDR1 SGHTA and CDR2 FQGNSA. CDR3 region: CASSPSSAPGTQYF. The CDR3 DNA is TGTGCCAGCAGCCCATCCTCCGCCCCGGGTACGCAGTATTTT.

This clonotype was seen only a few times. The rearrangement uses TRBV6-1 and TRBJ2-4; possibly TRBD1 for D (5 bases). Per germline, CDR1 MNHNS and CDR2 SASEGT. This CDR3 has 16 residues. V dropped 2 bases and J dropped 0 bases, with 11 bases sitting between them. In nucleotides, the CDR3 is TGTGCCAGCAGTGAAATGGGGCACTTAGCCAAAAACATTCAGTACTTC. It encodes CASSEMGHLAKNIQYF.

The chain's CDR3 is CASSYGSSQFF. The CDR3 nucleotides read TGTGCCAGCAGTTACGGGTCTAGTCAGTTCTTC. V usage is TRBV6-2 or TRBV6-3 and J usage is TRBJ2-1, with D unresolved. The V end was cut by 2 bases, the J end by 13 bases, with 9 bases between. This CDR3 is built from 11 residues. Per germline, CDR1 MNHEY and CDR2 SVGEGT.

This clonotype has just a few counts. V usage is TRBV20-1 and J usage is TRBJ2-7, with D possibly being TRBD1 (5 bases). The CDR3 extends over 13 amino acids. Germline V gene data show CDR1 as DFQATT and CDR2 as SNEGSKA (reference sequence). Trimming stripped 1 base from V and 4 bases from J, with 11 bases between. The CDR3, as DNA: TGCAGTGCTAGAGTGGCAGGGCAGTACGAGCAGTACTTC. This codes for CSARVAGQYEQYF.

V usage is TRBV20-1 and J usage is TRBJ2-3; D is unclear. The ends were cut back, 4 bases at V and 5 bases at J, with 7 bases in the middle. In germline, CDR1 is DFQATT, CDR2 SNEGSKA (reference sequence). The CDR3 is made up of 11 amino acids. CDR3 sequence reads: CSAMVGDTQYF. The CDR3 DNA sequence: TGCAGTGCTATGGTTGGAGATACGCAGTATTTT.

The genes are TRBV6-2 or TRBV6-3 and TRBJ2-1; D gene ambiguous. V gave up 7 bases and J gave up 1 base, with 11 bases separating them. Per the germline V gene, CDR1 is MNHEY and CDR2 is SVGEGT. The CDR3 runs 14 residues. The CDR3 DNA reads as TGTGCCAGCACCAAGACTGGTTCCTACAATGAGCAGTTCTTC. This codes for CASTKTGSYNEQFF.

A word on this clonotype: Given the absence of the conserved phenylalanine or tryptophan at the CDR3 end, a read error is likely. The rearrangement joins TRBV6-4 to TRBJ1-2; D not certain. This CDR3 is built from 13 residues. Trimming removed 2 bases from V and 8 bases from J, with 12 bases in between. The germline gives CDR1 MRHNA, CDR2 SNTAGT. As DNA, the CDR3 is TGTGCCAGCAGTGACGGGCAGCCGAGGGGCTACACCTGC. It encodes CASSDGQPRGYTC.

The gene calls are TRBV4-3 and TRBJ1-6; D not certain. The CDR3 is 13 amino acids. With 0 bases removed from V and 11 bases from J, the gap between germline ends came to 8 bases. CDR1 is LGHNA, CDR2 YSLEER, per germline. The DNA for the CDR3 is TGCGCCAGCAGCCAAGATGGCAGGACACCCCTCCACTTT. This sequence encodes CASSQDGRTPLHF.

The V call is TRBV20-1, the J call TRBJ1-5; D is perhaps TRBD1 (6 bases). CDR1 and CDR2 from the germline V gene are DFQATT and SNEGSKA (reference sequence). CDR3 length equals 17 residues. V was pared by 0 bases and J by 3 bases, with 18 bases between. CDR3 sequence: CSARDFRNRDLNQPQHF. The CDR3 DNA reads TGCAGTGCTAGAGATTTCAGGAACAGGGACCTCAATCAGCCCCAGCATTTT.

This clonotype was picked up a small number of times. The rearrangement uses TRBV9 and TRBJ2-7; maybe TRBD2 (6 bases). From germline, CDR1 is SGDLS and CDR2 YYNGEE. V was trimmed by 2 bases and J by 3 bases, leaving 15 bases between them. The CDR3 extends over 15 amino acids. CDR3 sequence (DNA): TGTGCCAGCAGCGTGTCGGAGGGGAGATACTACGAGCAGTACTTC. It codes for CASSVSEGRYYEQYF.

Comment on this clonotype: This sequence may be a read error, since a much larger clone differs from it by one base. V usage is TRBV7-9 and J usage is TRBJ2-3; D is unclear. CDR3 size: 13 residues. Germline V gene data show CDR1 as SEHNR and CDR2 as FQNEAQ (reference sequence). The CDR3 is CTSSPLSTDTQYF. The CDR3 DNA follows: TGTACCAGCAGCCCCCTCAGCACAGATACGCAGTATTTT.

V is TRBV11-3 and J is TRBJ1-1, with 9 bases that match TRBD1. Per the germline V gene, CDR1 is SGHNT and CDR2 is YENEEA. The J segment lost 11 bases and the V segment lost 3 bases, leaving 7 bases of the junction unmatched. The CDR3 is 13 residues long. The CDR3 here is CASSFTGTGKAFF. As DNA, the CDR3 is TGTGCCAGCAGCTTTACCGGGACAGGGAAGGCTTTCTTT.

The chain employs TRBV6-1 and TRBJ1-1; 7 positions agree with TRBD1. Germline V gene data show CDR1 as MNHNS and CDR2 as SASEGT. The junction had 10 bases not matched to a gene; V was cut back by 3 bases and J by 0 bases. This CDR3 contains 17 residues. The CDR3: CASSDLVRGGMNTEAFF. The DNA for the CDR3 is TGTGCCAGCAGTGACTTAGTCAGGGGGGGGATGAACACTGAAGCTTTCTTT.

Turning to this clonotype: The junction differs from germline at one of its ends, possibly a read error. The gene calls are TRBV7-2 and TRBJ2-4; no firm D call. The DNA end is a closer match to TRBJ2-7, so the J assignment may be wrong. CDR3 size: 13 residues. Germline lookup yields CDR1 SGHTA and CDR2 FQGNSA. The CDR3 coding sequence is TGTGCCCGCAGCTTTGGTCCTGGCTACGAGCAGTACTTC. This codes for CARSFGPGYEQYF.

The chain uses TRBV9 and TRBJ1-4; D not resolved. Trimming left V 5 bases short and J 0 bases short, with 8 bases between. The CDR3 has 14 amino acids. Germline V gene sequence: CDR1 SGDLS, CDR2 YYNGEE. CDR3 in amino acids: CASRLQPTNEKLFF. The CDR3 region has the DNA TGTGCCAGCAGACTACAGCCAACTAATGAAAAACTGTTTTTT.

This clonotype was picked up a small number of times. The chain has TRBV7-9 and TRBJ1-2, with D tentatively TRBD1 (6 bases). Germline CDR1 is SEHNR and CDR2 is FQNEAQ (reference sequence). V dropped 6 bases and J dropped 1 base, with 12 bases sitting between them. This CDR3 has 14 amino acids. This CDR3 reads CASSQDSYNYGYTF. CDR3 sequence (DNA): TGTGCCAGCAGTCAGGACAGTTATAACTATGGCTACACCTTC.

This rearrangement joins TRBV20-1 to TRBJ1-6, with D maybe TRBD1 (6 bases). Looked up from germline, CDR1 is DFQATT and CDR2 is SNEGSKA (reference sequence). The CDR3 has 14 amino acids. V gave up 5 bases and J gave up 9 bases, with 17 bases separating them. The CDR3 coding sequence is TGCAGTGCTGTTACAGGGCCACTTGGTTCACCCCTCCACTTT. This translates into CSAVTGPLGSPLHF.

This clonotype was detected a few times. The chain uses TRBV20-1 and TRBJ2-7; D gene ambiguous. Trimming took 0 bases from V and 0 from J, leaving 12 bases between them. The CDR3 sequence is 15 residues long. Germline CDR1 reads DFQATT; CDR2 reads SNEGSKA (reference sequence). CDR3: CSARDIGWSSYEQYF. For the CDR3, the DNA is TGCAGTGCTAGAGATATTGGCTGGAGCTCCTACGAGCAGTACTTC.

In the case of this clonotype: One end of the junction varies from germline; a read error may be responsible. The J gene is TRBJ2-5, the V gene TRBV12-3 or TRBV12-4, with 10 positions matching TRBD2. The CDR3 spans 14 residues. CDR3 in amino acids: CASMDGTSVESQYF. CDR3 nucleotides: TGTGCCAGCATGGACGGGACTAGCGTAGAGAGCCAGTACTTC.

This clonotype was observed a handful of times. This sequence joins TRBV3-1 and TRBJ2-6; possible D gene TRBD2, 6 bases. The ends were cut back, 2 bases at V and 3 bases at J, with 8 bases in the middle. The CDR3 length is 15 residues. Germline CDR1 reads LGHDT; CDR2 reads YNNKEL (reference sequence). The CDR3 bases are TGTGCCAGCAGCCAATGGAGGGATGGGGCCAACGTCCTGACTTTC. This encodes CASSQWRDGANVLTF.

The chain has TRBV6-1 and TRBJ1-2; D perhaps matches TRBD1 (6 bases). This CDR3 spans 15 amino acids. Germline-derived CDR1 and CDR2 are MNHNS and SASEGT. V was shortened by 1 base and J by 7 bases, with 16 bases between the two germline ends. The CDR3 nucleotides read TGTGCCAGCAGTGAAGTATTGGACAGTTTACCTGGCTACACCTTC. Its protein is CASSEVLDSLPGYTF.

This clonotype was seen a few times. CDR3 in amino acids: CASRETGGVGSPLHF. CDR3 DNA sequence: TGTGCCAGCAGAGAGACAGGGGGCGTAGGTTCACCCCTCCACTTT. The V and J genes are TRBV11-2 and TRBJ1-6; 10 bases agree with TRBD1. CDR1 is SGHAT and CDR2 is FQNNGV in the germline V gene. Trimming cost V 6 bases and J 9 bases; bases outside gene matches: 8. The CDR3 is 15 amino acids.

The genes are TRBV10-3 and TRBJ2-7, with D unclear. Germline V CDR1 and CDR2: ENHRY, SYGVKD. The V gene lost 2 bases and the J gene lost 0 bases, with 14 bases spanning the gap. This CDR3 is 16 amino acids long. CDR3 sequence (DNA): TGTGCCATCAGTGAGGAGAATGGTCGTGACTCCTACGAGCAGTACTTC. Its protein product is CAISEENGRDSYEQYF.

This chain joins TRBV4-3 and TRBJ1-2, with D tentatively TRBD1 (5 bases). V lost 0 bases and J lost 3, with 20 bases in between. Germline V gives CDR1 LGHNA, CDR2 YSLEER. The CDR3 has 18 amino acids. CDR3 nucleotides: TGCGCCAGCAGCCAAGACCCTCAGGGTTCACAGCATCACTATGGCTACACCTTC. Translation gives CASSQDPQGSQHHYGYTF.

The DNA for the CDR3 is TGTGCCACCAGTGATAGAAAGGCAGGGGCCGATGAGCAGTTCTTC. This encodes CATSDRKAGADEQFF. V is TRBV24-1 and J is TRBJ2-1, with D perhaps matching TRBD1 (6 bases). CDR1 and CDR2 from the germline V gene are KGHDR and SFDVKD. Trimming removed 3 bases at V and 8 bases at J, with 16 bases between. The CDR3 covers 15 residues.

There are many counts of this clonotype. The CDR3 protein is CSASLGTEVSYEQYF. CDR3 sequence (DNA): TGCAGTGCTAGTCTCGGGACAGAGGTCTCCTACGAGCAGTACTTC. The chain couples TRBV20-1 to TRBJ2-7, with TRBD1 identical over 7 bases. This CDR3 spans 15 amino acids. Per germline, CDR1 DFQATT and CDR2 SNEGSKA (reference sequence). Trimming at V came to 3 bases and at J to 0 bases, leaving 8 bases not matched to a gene.

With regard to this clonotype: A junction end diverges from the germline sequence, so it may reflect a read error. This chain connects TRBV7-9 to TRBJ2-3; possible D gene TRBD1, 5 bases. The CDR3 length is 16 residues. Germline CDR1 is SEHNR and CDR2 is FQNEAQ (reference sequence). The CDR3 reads CASSSRPLDSTDMQYF. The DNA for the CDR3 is TGTGCCAGCAGCTCGCGTCCCTTAGACAGCACAGATATGCAGTATTTT.

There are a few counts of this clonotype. The CDR3 DNA is TGCAGTGCTATAGACAGCTATGAAGCTTTCTTT. Translated: CSAIDSYEAFF. J is TRBJ1-1 and V is TRBV20-1, with D perhaps matching TRBD1 (5 bases). Germline V gene data show CDR1 as DFQATT and CDR2 as SNEGSKA (reference sequence). The CDR3 has 11 residues. V lost 4 bases and J lost 7, with 10 bases in between.